Listed below are T cell receptor beta chains from one sample, sequenced in a study of blood T cell repertoires in COVID-19. Only in-frame clones appear in the TCRdb table, and some are missing; sequencing was by immunoSEQ multiplex PCR. The profile shows roughly 200,000 clones, around nine tenths of them singletons. The source material was PBMCs or T cells enriched from blood (not recorded which). The receptors were gathered from a woman in her twenties or thirties who had been exposed to COVID-19. The CDR3 runs from the conserved cysteine through the conserved F or W. Each record gives: D gene, clone size, J gene, V gene, CDR3 DNA, CDR3 protein. The D gene is left open where the match is weak. The size field is filled for only some rows; it gives once, few, many or a size class.

D gene: TRBD2; clone size: NA; J gene: TRBJ2-1; V gene: TRBV6-5; CDR3 DNA: TGTGCCAGCAGCCCAGCGGGGGGGCCTTGGAATGAGCAGTTCTTC; CDR3 protein: CASSPAGGPWNEQFF
D gene: TRBD1; clone size: NA; J gene: TRBJ1-2; V gene: TRBV28; CDR3 DNA: TGTGCCAGCAGGATAGACAGGGGGCTTGGCTATGGCTACACCTTC; CDR3 protein: CASRIDRGLGYGYTF
D gene: NA; clone size: NA; J gene: TRBJ2-7; V gene: TRBV11-2; CDR3 DNA: TGTGCCAGCAGCTCAACGACTACCACCTACGAGCAGTACTTC; CDR3 protein: CASSSTTTTYEQYF
D gene: NA; clone size: NA; J gene: TRBJ1-1; V gene: TRBV29-1; CDR3 DNA: TGCAGCGTTGCCCCGCAGGGATTGAACACTGAAGCTTTCTTT; CDR3 protein: CSVAPQGLNTEAFF
D gene: TRBD1; clone size: NA; J gene: TRBJ1-1; V gene: TRBV9; CDR3 DNA: TGTGCCAGCAGCTCCTGGACAGGCGAAGCTTTCTTT; CDR3 protein: CASSSWTGEAFF
D gene: TRBD1; clone size: NA; J gene: TRBJ1-1; V gene: TRBV10-2; CDR3 DNA: TGCGCCAGCAGGGATGACAGGGGGGTAAGGGTGTTT; CDR3 protein: CASRDDRGVRVF
D gene: TRBD2; clone size: NA; J gene: TRBJ2-2; V gene: TRBV19; CDR3 DNA: TGTGCCAGTAGTAAAGGACTAGCGGGGGTTCTGAACACCGGGGAGCTGTTTTTT; CDR3 protein: CASSKGLAGVLNTGELFF
D gene: NA; clone size: NA; J gene: TRBJ1-2; V gene: TRBV5-1; CDR3 DNA: TGCGCCAGCAGCTTGGCAGGGATGGGAGGCTACACCTTC; CDR3 protein: CASSLAGMGGYTF
D gene: TRBD1; clone size: NA; J gene: TRBJ1-2; V gene: TRBV5-1; CDR3 DNA: TGCGCCAGCAGCTTGGAGGTTCGGGACAGGGGCTATGGCTACACCTTC; CDR3 protein: CASSLEVRDRGYGYTF
D gene: NA; clone size: once; J gene: TRBJ1-3; V gene: TRBV19; CDR3 DNA: TGTGCCAGTATCCGGCGGGCAGCGAGCTCTGGAAACACCATATATTTT; CDR3 protein: CASIRRAASSGNTIYF
D gene: TRBD2; clone size: NA; J gene: TRBJ2-7; V gene: TRBV5-1; CDR3 DNA: TGCGCCAGCAGCTTGAACGGGGGGAGAACCTACGAGCAGTACTTC; CDR3 protein: CASSLNGGRTYEQYF